The sequence of this T cell receptor beta chain was determined in a study of blood T cell repertoires in COVID-19. Study summary: There were acute and convalescent COVID-19 samples, and they came from the United States, Italy and Spain. PBMCs, B-cell-depleted T cells, or T cells were the source of the cDNA or gDNA that made up the material.

Trimming left V 5 bases short and J 0 bases short, with 16 bases between. The germline V gene encodes CDR1 SNHLY and CDR2 FYNNEI. This CDR3 is built from 16 residues. As originally analysed: It was from reference gene primer amplification that nucleated cell counts were estimated. Data came from immunoSEQ multiplex PCR; TCRdb stores just in-frame clones and leaves some out. That table gives V, J and clone size, and the DNA gave D and trimming. The sample shows some 150,000 clones, approximately 84% of them seen only once. The source of this sequence is a human donor with acute or convalescent COVID-19. The donor label of this sample is uncertain. Material for sequencing was peripheral blood. The genes are TRBV2 and TRBJ1-1, with D maybe TRBD1 (5 bases). DNA of the CDR3: TGTGCCAGCAGTCGAACAAGGGGTTCGATGAACACTGAAGCTTTCTTT. It translates to CASSRTRGSMNTEAFF.